The 10 T cell receptor beta chains below come from one sample, sequenced in a study of OX40 agonist ivuxolimab in advanced cancers. Receptors were amplified or captured by the immunoSEQ multiplex PCR assay. The table comes from immuneACCESS by way of TCRdb, which keeps in-frame sequences with V and J called. Part of the clones is missing from these tables; in studies checked, under half for an unresolved V gene and the rest for unknown reasons. The sample profile shows around 30,000 clones; around 88% of them were found once. Together, the top ten hold about 30% of the sample. Sequences were derived from CD4+ or CD8+ T cells sorted from blood, sampled in a trial of the OX40 agonist ivuxolimab. The receptors were sampled from an adult with an advanced solid tumor such as melanoma, head and neck, liver or kidney cancer.

The chain uses TRBV7-3 and TRBJ1-2; weak D call: TRBD1 (5 bases). Trimming removed 4 bases at V and 2 bases at J, with 17 bases between. Looked up from germline, CDR1 is SGHTA and CDR2 is FQGTGA. This CDR3 has 16 amino acids. CDR3 residues: CASSYGGADLNYGYTF. The CDR3 DNA is TGTGCCAGCAGCTATGGGGGAGCGGATTTAAACTATGGCTACACCTTC.

This sequence joins TRBV7-9 and TRBJ2-7; unclear D gene. From germline, CDR1 is SEHNR and CDR2 FQNEAQ (reference sequence). This CDR3 spans 14 amino acids. V was shortened by 4 bases and J by 3 bases, with 13 bases between the two germline ends. The CDR3 bases are TGTGCCAGCAGCTCCGGACGGTTCTACTACGAGCAGTACTTC. This encodes CASSSGRFYYEQYF.

This chain joins TRBV29-1 and TRBJ2-3; 10 bases fit TRBD2. V was clipped by 5 bases and J by 6 bases; unmatched bases: 8. In germline, CDR1 is SQVTM, CDR2 ANQGSEA. The CDR3 is 14 residues long. The CDR3 bases are TGCAGCGTTCCATCTAGCGGGAGAGCGGATACGCAGTATTTT. Its protein product is CSVPSSGRADTQYF.

The chain links TRBV28 to TRBJ1-1, with D possibly being TRBD1 (5 bases). Germline CDR1 MDHEN, CDR2 SYDVKM. The CDR3 runs 16 residues. V lost 8 bases and J lost 2, with 21 bases in between. CDR3 loop: CASSIQPGSPNTEAFF. The CDR3 DNA reads TGTGCCAGCTCCATACAACCAGGGTCCCCAAACACTGAAGCTTTCTTT.

The chain combines TRBV7-9 with TRBJ2-5; the match to TRBD2 covers 8 bases. Trimming removed 6 bases from V and 5 bases from J; junction bases left unmatched: 14. The CDR3 has 16 amino acids. Germline V gives CDR1 SEHNR, CDR2 FQNEAQ (reference sequence). This chain's CDR3 is CASRAPGLGLEETQYF. CDR3 DNA sequence: TGTGCCAGCAGGGCCCCGGGACTAGGGTTGGAGGAGACCCAGTACTTC. Supplemented by reference TRBV7-9 and TRBJ2-5, the full variable domain reads DTGVSQNPRHKITKRGQNVTFRCDPISEHNRLYWYRQTLGQGPEFLTYFQNEAQLEKSRLLSDRFSAERPKGSFSTLEIQRTEQGDSAMYLCASRAPGLGLEETQYFGPGTRLLVL.

V is TRBV2 and J is TRBJ2-7, with D possibly being TRBD2 (7 bases). Germline CDR1 reads SNHLY; CDR2 reads FYNNEI. The CDR3 consists of 14 residues. V lost 4 bases, J lost 4 bases, and 14 bases lay in between. The CDR3 reads CASSGAGATYEQYF. The CDR3 DNA follows: TGTGCCAGCAGTGGCGCGGGGGCCACTTACGAGCAGTACTTC.

The chain joins TRBV25-1 to TRBJ2-1, with D possibly TRBD1 on 6 matching bases. Trimming removed 4 bases from V and 7 bases from J, with 11 bases in between. CDR3 length: 13 residues. Germline values: CDR1 MGHDK, CDR2 SYGVNS. The CDR3 nucleotides are TGTGCCAGCAGTGGGTACAGGGCAAATGAGCAGTTCTTC. Amino acid sequence: CASSGYRANEQFF.

The rearrangement links TRBV27 to TRBJ1-5, with D tentatively TRBD1 (5 bases). With 3 bases removed from V and 6 bases from J, the gap between germline ends came to 15 bases. CDR1 MNHEY and CDR2 SMNVEV come from the germline V gene (reference sequence). CDR3 length: 15 residues. The DNA of the CDR3 is TGTGCCAGCAGTTTGTACTCTGAGGGGTCTCAGCCCCAGCATTTT. It specifies CASSLYSEGSQPQHF.

The V call is TRBV2, the J call TRBJ2-7, with D unclear. There are 10 residues in the CDR3. The V gene's germline CDR1 is SNHLY and CDR2 FYNNEI. The V end lost 2 bases, the J end lost 12 bases, and 8 bases lay between the germline ends. CDR3 bases: TGTGCCAGCAGTGAAAGGCTTTGGTACTTC. The encoded protein is CASSERLWYF.

V usage is TRBV30 and J usage is TRBJ2-3; D is unresolved. The CDR3 has 15 amino acids. The germline gives CDR1 GTSNPN, CDR2 SVGIG (reference sequence). Deletions cut 0 bases from V and 0 bases from J, with 10 bases between. The CDR3 coding sequence is TGTGCCTGGAGTGTTTCAGGTTCTAGCACAGATACGCAGTATTTT. Residues: CAWSVSGSSTDTQYF.